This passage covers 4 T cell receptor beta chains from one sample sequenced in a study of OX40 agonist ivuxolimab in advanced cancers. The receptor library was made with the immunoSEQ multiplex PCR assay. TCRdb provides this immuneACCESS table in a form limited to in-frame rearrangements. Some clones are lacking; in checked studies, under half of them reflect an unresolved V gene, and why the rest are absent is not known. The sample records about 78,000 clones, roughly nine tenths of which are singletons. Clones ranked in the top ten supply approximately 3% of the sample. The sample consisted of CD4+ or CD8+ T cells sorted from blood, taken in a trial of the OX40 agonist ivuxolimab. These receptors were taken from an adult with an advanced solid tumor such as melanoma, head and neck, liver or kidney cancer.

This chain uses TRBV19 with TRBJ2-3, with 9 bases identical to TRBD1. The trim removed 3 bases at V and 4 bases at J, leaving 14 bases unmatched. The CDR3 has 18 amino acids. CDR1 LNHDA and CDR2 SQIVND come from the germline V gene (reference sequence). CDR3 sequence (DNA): TGTGCCAGTAGTATGGCCCCCTACAGGGGGCGAGGTCCAGATACGCAGTATTTT. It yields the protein CASSMAPYRGRGPDTQYF.

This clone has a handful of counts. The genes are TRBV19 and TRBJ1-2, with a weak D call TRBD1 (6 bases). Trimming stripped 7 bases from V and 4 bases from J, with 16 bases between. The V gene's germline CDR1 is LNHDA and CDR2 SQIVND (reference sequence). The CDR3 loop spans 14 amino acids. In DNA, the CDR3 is TGTGCCAGTACCACTCTTACAGGGATCTATGGCTACACCTTC. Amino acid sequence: CASTTLTGIYGYTF.

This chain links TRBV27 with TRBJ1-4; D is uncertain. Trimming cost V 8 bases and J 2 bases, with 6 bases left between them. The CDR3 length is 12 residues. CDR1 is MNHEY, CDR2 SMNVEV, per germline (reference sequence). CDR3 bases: TGTGCCAGCCCACATACTAATGAAAAACTGTTTTTT. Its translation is CASPHTNEKLFF.

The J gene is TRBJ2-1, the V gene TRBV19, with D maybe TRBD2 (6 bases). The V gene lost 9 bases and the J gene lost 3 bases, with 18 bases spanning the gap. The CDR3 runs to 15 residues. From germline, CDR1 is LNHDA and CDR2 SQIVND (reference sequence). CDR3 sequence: CASTSNQGLYNEQFF. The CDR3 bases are TGTGCCAGCACCTCAAACCAGGGACTCTACAATGAGCAGTTCTTC.